One sample yielded the 25 T cell receptor beta chains listed below, sequenced in a study of cytomegalovirus exposure and HLA in healthy donors. With 60 Vbeta and 13 Jbeta primers, the PCR was carried out. Data came from immunoSEQ multiplex PCR; TCRdb stores just in-frame clones and leaves some out. The sample totals tens of thousands of clones. Sequenced material: PBMCs. The receptor source for this set is a woman in her thirties or forties in good health and CMV-seropositive.

The rearrangement uses TRBV28 and TRBJ2-3; perhaps TRBD2 as D (5 bases). The V end lost 2 bases, the J end lost 2 bases, and 14 bases lay between the germline ends. This CDR3 has 16 amino acids. CDR1 is MDHEN, CDR2 SYDVKM, per germline. The CDR3 sequence is CASSLMGSIYTDTQYF. The CDR3 DNA follows: TGTGCCAGCAGTTTAATGGGGAGCATCTACACAGATACGCAGTATTTT.

The genes are TRBV5-4 and TRBJ1-2; TRBD1 matches 7 bases. Germline CDR1 reads SGHNT; CDR2 reads YYREEE (reference sequence). Trimming took 4 bases from V and 8 from J; bases not matched to a gene: 8. The CDR3 has 13 amino acids. For the CDR3, the DNA is TGTGCCAGCAGCGGCCTGGACAGGTCGGGCTACACCTTC. This translates into CASSGLDRSGYTF.

Notes on this clone: The junction departs from the called germline gene at one end, perhaps through a read error. V is TRBV2 and J is TRBJ2-7; 7 bases agree with TRBD2. In germline, CDR1 is SNHLY, CDR2 FYNNEI. The CDR3 covers 14 residues. CDR3 residues: CASSEASGIYGQYF. In DNA form, the CDR3 reads TGTGCCAGCAGTGAGGCTAGCGGAATTTACGGGCAGTACTTC.

This rearrangement joins TRBV13 to TRBJ2-7, with D possibly matching TRBD1 (6 bases). The CDR3 consists of 15 residues. Germline-derived CDR1 and CDR2 are PRHDT and FYEKMQ (reference sequence). V lost 5 bases and J lost 5, with 19 bases in between. Here the CDR3 reads CASSGRNRERDEQYF. Written as DNA, the CDR3 is TGTGCCAGCAGCGGACGTAACAGGGAGAGAGACGAGCAGTACTTC.

The chain recombines TRBV7-9 with TRBJ2-1, with 8 positions matching TRBD2. J gave up 6 bases and V 6 bases, and 4 bases lay outside the gene matches. The CDR3 has 13 residues. Germline lookup yields CDR1 SEHNR and CDR2 FQNEAQ (reference sequence). CDR3 amino acids: CASRLGTSNEQFF. The CDR3 region has the DNA TGTGCCAGCAGATTGGGGACTAGCAATGAGCAGTTCTTC.

The chain employs TRBV28 and TRBJ1-1; TRBD1 is a possible D gene (6 bases). CDR1 MDHEN and CDR2 SYDVKM come from the germline V gene. This CDR3 contains 15 residues. Trimming stripped 3 bases from V and 4 bases from J, with 15 bases between. CDR3 residues: CASSLDSGAGTEAFF. The DNA of the CDR3 is TGTGCCAGCAGTTTGGATTCAGGGGCTGGCACTGAAGCTTTCTTT.

This chain uses TRBV5-1 with TRBJ1-3; 8 bases align to TRBD1. There are 13 residues in the CDR3. The junction had 6 bases not matched to a gene; V was cut back by 8 bases and J by 5 bases. Germline CDR1 is SGHRS and CDR2 is YFSETQ. CDR3 sequence: CARWAGGRNTIYF. The CDR3 nucleotides read TGCGCCAGATGGGCAGGGGGCAGAAACACCATATATTTT.

This chain connects TRBV5-5 to TRBJ2-1; 8 positions match TRBD2. Germline V gene lookup returns CDR1 SGHKS and CDR2 YYEKEE (reference sequence). The CDR3 has 14 amino acids. J lost 10 bases, V lost 2 bases, and 8 bases had no gene match. CDR3 protein: CASSLLAAEGEQFF. CDR3 sequence (DNA): TGTGCCAGCAGCTTACTAGCGGCCGAGGGGGAGCAGTTCTTC. The whole variable domain, filled in from reference TRBV5-5 and TRBJ2-1, reads DAGVTQSPTHLIKTRGQQVTLRCSPISGHKSVSWYQQVLGQGPQFIFQYYEKEERGRGNFPDRFSARQFPNYSSELNVNALLLGDSALYLCASSLLAAEGEQFFGPGTRLTVL.

This sequence joins TRBV28 and TRBJ2-7; possibly TRBD2 for D (5 bases). Trimming took off 7 bases at V and 2 bases at J, with 12 bases between the two ends. Germline CDR1 is MDHEN and CDR2 is SYDVKM. The CDR3 has 13 amino acids. The CDR3 protein is CASTKGLAYEQYF. The CDR3 nucleotides are TGTGCCAGCACCAAAGGACTCGCCTACGAGCAGTACTTC.

This sequence joins TRBV15 and TRBJ2-7, with D possibly TRBD2 on 7 matching bases. Germline V gene lookup returns CDR1 LNHNV and CDR2 YYDKDF (reference sequence). V was trimmed by 0 bases and J by 2 bases, leaving 11 bases between them. The CDR3 loop spans 15 amino acids. In DNA form, the CDR3 reads TGTGCCACCAGCAGAGAAGGGGGGGCCCCCTACGAGCAGTACTTC. As protein: CATSREGGAPYEQYF.

The chain joins TRBV2 to TRBJ1-3, with D unresolved. This CDR3 contains 11 residues. The V and J ends lost 2 bases and 8 bases respectively, with 4 bases between them. The germline gives CDR1 SNHLY, CDR2 FYNNEI. This chain's CDR3 is CASSETYTIYF. The DNA of the CDR3 is TGTGCCAGCAGTGAAACATACACCATATATTTT.

The chain links TRBV29-1 to TRBJ2-7, with D hard to call. The V end was cut by 3 bases, the J end by 2 bases, with 11 bases between. This CDR3 has 13 residues. Germline lookup yields CDR1 SQVTM and CDR2 ANQGSEA. This chain's CDR3 is CSVETENTYEQYF. CDR3 nucleotides: TGCAGCGTTGAGACGGAGAATACCTACGAGCAGTACTTC.

The V and J genes are TRBV5-1 and TRBJ2-7; TRBD2 matches 9 bases. This CDR3 is 15 amino acids long. Germline CDR1 SGHRS, CDR2 YFSETQ. Losses at the gene ends were 1 base for V and 5 bases for J; bases not matched to a gene: 7. The CDR3 spells CASSLSSGRFDEQYF. The CDR3 DNA follows: TGCGCCAGCAGCTTGAGTAGCGGGAGATTTGACGAGCAGTACTTC.

The chain carries TRBV9 and TRBJ2-7; 9 bases line up with TRBD1. The CDR3 length is 13 residues. Germline values: CDR1 SGDLS, CDR2 YYNGEE. V was pared by 3 bases and J by 5 bases, with 3 bases of the junction left unmatched. CDR3 nucleotides: TGTGCCAGCAGCGGGACAGGGGCGGACGAGCAGTACTTC. Translation: CASSGTGADEQYF. Filled out from reference TRBV9 and TRBJ2-7, the complete variable domain reads DSGVTQTPKHLITATGQRVTLRCSPRSGDLSVYWYQQSLDQGLQFLIQYYNGEERAKGNILERFSAQQFPDLHSELNLSSLELGDSALYFCASSGTGADEQYFGPGTRLTVT.

The CDR3 region is CASSLASRGEQYF. In nucleotides, the CDR3 is TGTGCCAGCAGCTTAGCCTCTAGGGGGGAGCAGTACTTC. The chain combines TRBV7-2 with TRBJ2-7, with a possible D match to TRBD1 (6 bases). Germline V gene data show CDR1 as SGHTA and CDR2 as FQGNSA. V lost 0 bases to trimming and J lost 7 bases, with 10 bases between them. This CDR3 is 13 amino acids long.

The chain joins TRBV27 to TRBJ2-2; D possibly corresponds to TRBD1 (6 bases). Germline CDR1 MNHEY, CDR2 SMNVEV (reference sequence). This CDR3 spans 15 amino acids. Trimming removed 3 bases from V and 3 bases from J, with 11 bases in between. The CDR3 bases are TGTGCCAGCAGTTTCGTACAGGGATACACCGGGGAGCTGTTTTTT. Protein sequence: CASSFVQGYTGELFF.

J is TRBJ2-2 and V is TRBV7-2, with 9 bases matching TRBD2. The junction had 7 bases not matched to a gene; V was cut back by 2 bases and J by 0 bases. CDR1 is SGHTA and CDR2 is FQGNSA in the germline V gene. The CDR3 loop spans 18 amino acids. For the CDR3, the DNA is TGTGCCAGCAGCTTACTGGCGGCGGGGGGGCCGAACACCGGGGAGCTGTTTTTT. This sequence encodes CASSLLAAGGPNTGELFF.

The CDR3 nucleotides are TGCGCCAGCAGCTTACTGACAGGGTTCGACTATGGCTACACCTTC. The encoded protein is CASSLLTGFDYGYTF. The rearrangement joins TRBV5-1 to TRBJ1-2; 7 bases are a match to TRBD1. Germline trimming cut 2 bases from V and 3 bases from J; bases unmatched to any gene: 7. In germline, CDR1 is SGHRS, CDR2 YFSETQ. The CDR3 is made up of 15 amino acids.

This chain uses TRBV5-1 with TRBJ2-5, with TRBD2 as a possible D gene (5 bases). CDR1 SGHRS and CDR2 YFSETQ come from the germline V gene. Trimming removed 0 bases from V and 5 bases from J, with 8 bases in between. The CDR3 is 13 amino acids. For the CDR3, the DNA is TGCGCCAGCAGCTTGGGACCGGGGGAGACCCAGTACTTC. This translates into CASSLGPGETQYF.

The chain has TRBV2 and TRBJ2-1, with 8 bases matching TRBD2. CDR1 is SNHLY and CDR2 is FYNNEI in the germline V gene. The J segment lost 3 bases and the V segment lost 3 bases, leaving 1 base of the junction unmatched. The CDR3 has 14 residues. This chain's CDR3 is CASSEGTSYNEQFF. The CDR3 DNA is TGTGCCAGCAGTGAGGGGACTAGCTACAATGAGCAGTTCTTC.

The J gene is TRBJ2-7, the V gene TRBV9; maybe TRBD1 (6 bases). The germline gives CDR1 SGDLS, CDR2 YYNGEE. This CDR3 is built from 16 residues. Trimming shortened V by 0 bases and J by 7 bases, and 20 bases separated the two germline ends. This CDR3 reads CASSVAQTGPQGEQYF. CDR3 nucleotides: TGTGCCAGCAGCGTAGCTCAAACGGGACCTCAGGGGGAGCAGTACTTC.

This chain links TRBV28 with TRBJ2-7, with 9 bases lining up with TRBD1. V lost 6 bases, J lost 4 bases, and 10 bases stayed unmatched. The CDR3 is made up of 15 amino acids. The V gene's germline CDR1 is MDHEN and CDR2 SYDVKM. For the CDR3, the DNA is TGTGCCAGCAGCGCAAGGGGACAGGGTGGATACGAGCAGTACTTC. Protein product: CASSARGQGGYEQYF.

The chain carries TRBV29-1 and TRBJ1-5, with 8 bases lining up with TRBD1. Germline V gene lookup returns CDR1 SQVTM and CDR2 ANQGSEA. V lost 7 bases and J lost 5; bases outside the gene matches: 7. The CDR3 runs 13 residues. CDR3 in DNA: TGCAGCGCCAAGGGACAGGTTGATCAGCCCCAGCATTTT. Translation: CSAKGQVDQPQHF.

The chain has TRBV6-1 and TRBJ1-1; D is undetermined. The CDR3 spans 13 residues. Germline-derived CDR1 and CDR2 are MNHNS and SASEGT. V lost 2 bases to trimming and J lost 8 bases, with 12 bases between them. This chain's CDR3 is CASSEHGGNEAFF. CDR3 coding DNA: TGTGCCAGCAGTGAACACGGAGGCAACGAAGCTTTCTTT.

In DNA, the CDR3 is TGTGCCAGCAGCTCGGGACAGACGGCGCCGGATGAAAAACTGTTTTTT. It specifies CASSSGQTAPDEKLFF. The chain recombines TRBV5-4 with TRBJ1-4; 7 nucleotides line up with TRBD1. This CDR3 is built from 16 residues. V lost 3 bases to trimming and J lost 6 bases; unmatched junction nucleotides: 11. Germline V gene lookup returns CDR1 SGHNT and CDR2 YYREEE (reference sequence).